What follows are 26 T cell receptor beta chains derived from one specimen sequenced in a study of memory CD4+ T cells and cytomegalovirus serostatus. The protocol was immunoSEQ multiplex PCR, while the TCRdb copy is restricted to in-frame clones and leaves out a portion. The sample lists some 80,000 clones, 80% occurring once. Single viable CD3+CD4+CD8-CD45RO+ cells were sorted as the memory CD4+ T cells. The sequencing sample was made of memory CD4+ T cells from blood. The receptors originated from an adult in good health and CMV-seronegative.

J is TRBJ2-5 and V is TRBV6-6; D ambiguous. V lost 5 bases and J lost 6, with 10 bases in between. The CDR3 sequence is 12 residues long. CDR1 is MNHNY, CDR2 SVGAGI, per germline (reference sequence). CDR3 residues: CASSTEVKTQYF. The CDR3, as DNA: TGTGCCAGCAGTACAGAGGTAAAGACCCAGTACTTC.

The chain carries TRBV6-1 and TRBJ1-1; D gene unclear. V was trimmed by 10 bases and J by 2 bases, leaving 14 bases between them. This CDR3 region has 13 residues. The V gene's germline CDR1 is MNHNS and CDR2 SASEGT. The CDR3 DNA reads as TGTGCCAACGTCACTAGCAGAAACACTGAAGCTTTCTTT. Its translation: CANVTSRNTEAFF.

This clone was counted once. V usage is TRBV2 and J usage is TRBJ1-2; D not certain. The V end lost 3 bases, the J end lost 0 bases, and 2 bases lay between the germline ends. The CDR3 runs to 12 residues. Germline values: CDR1 SNHLY, CDR2 FYNNEI. The CDR3 here is CASSDSNYGYTF. The DNA of the CDR3 is TGTGCCAGCAGTGATTCTAACTATGGCTACACCTTC. Full variable domain (missing parts from reference TRBV2 and TRBJ1-2): EPEVTQTPSHQVTQMGQEVILRCVPISNHLYFYWYRQILGQKVEFLVSFYNNEISEKSEIFDDQFSVERPDGSNFTLKIRSTKLEDSAMYFCASSDSNYGYTFGSGTRLTVV.

This clone was found a few times. CDR3 loop: CASSLVGDYGYTF. CDR3 nucleotide sequence: TGTGCCAGCAGCTTAGTGGGCGACTATGGCTACACCTTC. The chain links TRBV7-9 to TRBJ1-2; D gene uncertain. Germline lookup yields CDR1 SEHNR and CDR2 FQNEAQ (reference sequence). The CDR3 sequence is 13 residues long. The V and J ends lost 1 base and 3 bases respectively, with 6 bases between them. Based on the CDR3 plus reference TRBV7-9 and TRBJ1-2, the full variable domain is DTGVSQNPRHKITKRGQNVTFRCDPISEHNRLYWYRQTLGQGPEFLTYFQNEAQLEKSRLLSDRFSAERPKGSFSTLEIQRTEQGDSAMYLCASSLVGDYGYTFGSGTRLTVV.

This clone was seen once. This chain uses TRBV11-2 with TRBJ2-7, with TRBD1 matching over 7 bases. The J segment lost 2 bases and the V segment lost 0 bases, leaving 1 base of the junction unmatched. This CDR3 is 14 amino acids long. Germline-derived CDR1 and CDR2 are SGHAT and FQNNGV. Here the CDR3 DNA reads TGTGCCAGCAGCTTAGAAGGGGGCCCCTACGAGCAGTACTTC. This gives the protein CASSLEGGPYEQYF.

V is TRBV10-3 and J is TRBJ2-5; D call uncertain. The CDR3 covers 12 residues. V dropped 9 bases and J dropped 2 bases, with 10 bases sitting between them. CDR1 ENHRY and CDR2 SYGVKD come from the germline V gene. This CDR3 is CAISEEQETQYF. The CDR3 region has the DNA TGTGCCATATCAGAGGAGCAAGAGACCCAGTACTTC.

This clone was seen a few times. This chain links TRBV6-5 with TRBJ2-7; 10 bases are a match to TRBD1. The V segment lost 9 bases and the J segment 6 bases; nucleotides outside the gene matches: 8. From germline, CDR1 is MNHEY and CDR2 SVGAGI. The CDR3 spans 13 residues. The CDR3 region is CASPGTGAPEQYF. The CDR3, as DNA: TGTGCCAGTCCCGGGACAGGGGCGCCCGAGCAGTACTTC.

This CDR3 reads CASSLRNRAEKLFF. The DNA of the CDR3 is TGTGCCAGCAGCCTTCGGAACAGGGCCGAAAAACTGTTTTTT. The rearrangement joins TRBV7-9 to TRBJ1-4, with D tentatively TRBD1 (6 bases). This CDR3 is built from 14 residues. Per the germline V gene, CDR1 is SEHNR and CDR2 is FQNEAQ (reference sequence). V was pared by 5 bases and J by 8 bases, with 15 bases between.

V is TRBV5-1 and J is TRBJ2-1, with D possibly called TRBD1 or TRBD2 (6 bases each). Looked up from germline, CDR1 is SGHRS and CDR2 is YFSETQ. Trimming took 4 bases from V and 4 from J, leaving 15 bases between them. The CDR3 loop spans 15 amino acids. CDR3 in DNA: TGCGCCAGCAGCCCTCCCGGGGGCGAATACAATGAGCAGTTCTTC. As protein: CASSPPGGEYNEQFF.

The chain has TRBV30 and TRBJ1-2, with D perhaps matching TRBD1 (5 bases). Germline V CDR1 and CDR2: GTSNPN, SVGIG (reference sequence). The CDR3 is made up of 14 amino acids. V lost 4 bases to trimming and J lost 0 bases, with 12 bases between them. The DNA of the CDR3 is TGTGCCTGGAATTCAGGGAACTCTAACTATGGCTACACCTTC. This sequence encodes CAWNSGNSNYGYTF.

The V gene is TRBV19, the J gene TRBJ2-3; 10 bases are a match to TRBD2. This CDR3 is 15 amino acids long. The germline V gene encodes CDR1 LNHDA and CDR2 SQIVND (reference sequence). Trimming removed 4 bases from V and 9 bases from J; junction bases left unmatched: 10. The chain's CDR3 is CASSKSGGAPGTQYF. DNA of the CDR3: TGTGCCAGTAGTAAGAGCGGGGGGGCCCCGGGGACGCAGTATTTT.

The rearrangement joins TRBV19 to TRBJ1-1; 9 bases fit TRBD1. Trimming cost V 7 bases and J 2 bases; bases outside gene matches: 8. CDR1 LNHDA and CDR2 SQIVND come from the germline V gene (reference sequence). The CDR3 sequence is 15 residues long. The CDR3 DNA follows: TGTGCCAGTATGTTCTCGGGACAGGGTAACACTGAAGCTTTCTTT. This encodes CASMFSGQGNTEAFF.

V and J are TRBV6-1 and TRBJ1-1; 9 bases fit TRBD1. The CDR3 sequence is 17 residues long. Trimming at V came to 4 bases and at J to 0 bases, leaving 9 bases not matched to a gene. Germline CDR1 reads MNHNS; CDR2 reads SASEGT. CDR3 sequence reads: CASSGNRDRAMNTEAFF. In DNA form, the CDR3 reads TGTGCCAGCAGTGGAAACCGGGACAGGGCCATGAACACTGAAGCTTTCTTT.

This clone appeared a single time. The rearrangement links TRBV30 to TRBJ1-1; the match to TRBD1 covers 7 bases. The CDR3 covers 13 residues. The germline gives CDR1 GTSNPN, CDR2 SVGIG (reference sequence). V gave up 1 base and J gave up 11 bases; unmatched junction bases: 10. The chain's CDR3 is CAWSGYRGIEAFF. The CDR3 DNA follows: TGTGCCTGGAGTGGCTACAGGGGCATTGAGGCTTTCTTT.

This clone was detected only once. The chain employs TRBV7-8 and TRBJ1-2; no clear D gene. The V end lost 10 bases, the J end lost 4 bases, and 16 bases lay between the germline ends. Looked up from germline, CDR1 is SGHVS and CDR2 is FQNEAQ. This CDR3 region has 13 residues. CDR3 loop: CAIPARGSYGYTF. The CDR3 DNA follows: TGTGCCATCCCAGCCCGGGGTAGCTATGGCTACACCTTC.

The rearrangement links TRBV6-5 to TRBJ1-1, with 8 bases that match TRBD1. Trimming took 6 bases from V and 1 from J; bases not matched to a gene: 7. Germline V gives CDR1 MNHEY, CDR2 SVGAGI. The CDR3 is 15 residues long. CDR3: CASRYRTGWNTEAFF. The CDR3 DNA reads as TGTGCCAGCAGGTATAGGACAGGGTGGAACACTGAAGCTTTCTTT.

V is TRBV4-2 and J is TRBJ2-2; D uncertain. The CDR3 has 14 residues. The germline gives CDR1 LGHNA, CDR2 YNFKEQ. V shed 4 bases and J shed 1 base, with 7 bases lying between them. Written as DNA, the CDR3 is TGTGCCAGCAGCCCCGGGTGGAACACCGGGGAGCTGTTTTTT. This translates into CASSPGWNTGELFF.

A note on this clone: The junction departs from germline at one end; a sequencing error may be responsible. The chain is built from TRBV18 and TRBJ1-1; 10 bases are shared with TRBD1. Germline assignment: CDR1 KGHSH and CDR2 LQKENI. There are 16 residues in the CDR3. The CDR3 bases are TGTGCCAGCTCACCGTCGGGACAGGGGTCGAACGCTGAAGCTTTCTTT. Translating gives CASSPSGQGSNAEAFF. Looking up the rest from reference TRBV18 and TRBJ1-1 gives the full variable domain: NAGVMQNPRHLVRRRGQEARLRCSPMKGHSHVYWYRQLPEEGLKFMVYLQKENIIDESGMPKERFSAEFPKEGPSILRIQQVVRGDSAAYFCASSPSGQGSNAEAFFGQGTRLTVV.

The gene calls are TRBV29-1 and TRBJ2-3, with 9 bases that match TRBD2. Germline lookup yields CDR1 SQVTM and CDR2 ANQGSEA. V was clipped by 1 base and J by 8 bases; unmatched bases: 13. The CDR3 covers 16 residues. The CDR3 loop is CSVEVPPGLALGTQYF. The DNA for the CDR3 is TGCAGCGTTGAAGTCCCACCGGGACTAGCTTTAGGTACGCAGTATTTT.

The chain combines TRBV30 with TRBJ1-4, with TRBD1 matching over 8 bases. This CDR3 is built from 14 residues. The trim removed 1 base at V and 8 bases at J, leaving 6 bases unmatched. Germline V gives CDR1 GTSNPN, CDR2 SVGIG (reference sequence). CDR3: CAWSEQGVWEKLFF. Written as DNA, the CDR3 is TGTGCCTGGAGTGAACAGGGGGTATGGGAAAAACTGTTTTTT. The full variable domain, its missing parts supplied by reference TRBV30 and TRBJ1-4, is SQTIHQWPATLVQPVGSPLSLECTVEGTSNPNLYWYRQAAGRGLQLLFYSVGIGQISSEVPQNLSASRPQDRQFILSSKKLLLSDSGFYLCAWSEQGVWEKLFFGSGTQLSVL.

The V and J genes are TRBV6-6 and TRBJ2-7, with D perhaps TRBD2 (6 bases). The length of the CDR3 is 12 residues. Per the germline V gene, CDR1 is MNHNY and CDR2 is SVGAGI (reference sequence). Trimming cost V 8 bases and J 2 bases, with 10 bases left between them. As DNA, the CDR3 is TGTGCCAGCTCTGGGGGGACCTACGAGCAGTACTTC. Translating gives CASSGGTYEQYF.

V and J are TRBV18 and TRBJ1-1; 7 nucleotides agree with TRBD1. Germline values: CDR1 KGHSH, CDR2 LQKENI. The trim removed 2 bases at V and 5 bases at J, leaving 11 bases unmatched. The CDR3 runs to 16 residues. CDR3 bases: TGTGCCAGCTCACCAAACCAGGCGGCAGGGGGGACTGAAGCTTTCTTT. It is translated as CASSPNQAAGGTEAFF. The entire variable domain, with the rest obtained from reference TRBV18 and TRBJ1-1, is as follows: NAGVMQNPRHLVRRRGQEARLRCSPMKGHSHVYWYRQLPEEGLKFMVYLQKENIIDESGMPKERFSAEFPKEGPSILRIQQVVRGDSAAYFCASSPNQAAGGTEAFFGQGTRLTVV.

The chain carries TRBV12-1 and TRBJ2-2. TRBV12-1 constitutes a pseudogene. The CDR3 consists of 15 residues. Written as DNA, the CDR3 is TGTGCCAGCAGGATTGGGGGATCGCACACCGGGGAGCTGTTTTTT. The encoded protein is CASRIGGSHTGELFF.

J is TRBJ1-6 and V is TRBV9; 8 bases line up with TRBD1. This CDR3 is 15 amino acids long. V lost 3 bases and J lost 9; bases outside the gene matches: 8. The germline V gene has CDR1 SGDLS and CDR2 YYNGEE. CDR3 DNA sequence: TGTGCCAGCAGCGCCACGACAGGGGCGGGTTCACCCCTCCACTTT. Protein: CASSATTGAGSPLHF.

DNA of the CDR3: TGTGCCAGCCGTTCTGGACAGGGATTGACCTTC. Its translation: CASRSGQGLTF. V is TRBV21-1 and J is TRBJ2-7; TRBD1, the table's D call, was not compared with the DNA. TRBV21-1 is assigned pseudogene status. The CDR3 consists of 11 residues.

This clone showed up just a few times. J is TRBJ1-6 and V is TRBV5-4; weak D call: TRBD1 (5 bases). Germline loops: CDR1 SGHNT, CDR2 YYREEE (reference sequence). This CDR3 has 14 amino acids. Trimming took 3 bases from V and 8 from J, leaving 12 bases between them. The CDR3: CASSSVWGDSPLHF. The CDR3 DNA is TGTGCCAGCAGCTCCGTTTGGGGCGATTCACCCCTCCACTTT.